The present T cell receptor (beta chain) was sequenced within a study of blood T cell repertoires in COVID-19. For the study at large: T cells, B-cell-depleted T cells, or PBMCs provided the cDNA or gDNA that served as material.

In the authors' methods: How many nucleated cells were present was estimated from reference gene primer amplification. Only in-frame clones appear in the TCRdb table, and some are missing; sequencing was by immunoSEQ multiplex PCR. From that table come the V and J calls and clone size; the DNA was used to work out D and trimming. The sample lists about 110,000 clones; around 76% were seen once. The V gene's germline CDR1 is MDHEN and CDR2 SYDVKM. CDR3 length equals 16 residues. V lost 3 bases to trimming and J lost 4 bases; unmatched junction nucleotides: 10. Sequencing input: peripheral blood. The source of this sequence is an elderly woman with acute or convalescent COVID-19. The chain recombines TRBV28 with TRBJ2-3; 7 positions match TRBD2. The CDR3 nucleotides read TGTGCCAGCAGTTTCCGCCTAGCGGAACCCTCAGATACGCAGTATTTT. Residues: CASSFRLAEPSDTQYF. Filled out from reference TRBV28 and TRBJ2-3, the complete variable domain reads DVKVTQSSRYLVKRTGEKVFLECVQDMDHENMFWYRQDPGLGLRLIYFSYDVKMKEKGDIPEGYSVSREKKERFSLILESASTNQTSMYLCASSFRLAEPSDTQYFGPGTRLTVL.